This TCR beta chain was identified during a study of T cell repertoires in cytomegalovirus infection. The wider study: It was the public TCR beta signatures that indicated both CMV infection and matching HLA type.

The V and J ends lost 6 bases and 6 bases respectively, with 21 bases between them. This CDR3 region has 16 residues. Germline CDR1 is LNHDA and CDR2 is SQIVND (reference sequence). Comments on this clonotype: Its antigen is undetermined.

TCRdb ran MiXCR on the reads and lists one entry per CDR3 protein. In the table there are approximately 180,000 distinct CDR3 sequences, approximately 19% of which are singletons. Notes on the study in general: Ex vivo responses were dominated by HLA-C-restricted CMV-specific TCR beta clonotypes. Frequencies of public TCR beta families were cumulated, and this identified carriers of CMV plus the relevant HLA.

The receptor was derived from a human donor in good health (CMV status not recorded). Some clones in this sample may be carry-over from other donors' samples. This rearrangement joins TRBV19 to TRBJ2-1; D perhaps matches TRBD2 (5 bases). Sequencing used PBMCs. CDR3 coding DNA: TGTGCCAGTAGGGGGAGTAGAACCGGCGCGATCAATGAGCAGTTCTTC. Translating it yields CASRGSRTGAINEQFF.